The next 9 T cell receptor beta chains were all read from a single sample in a study of identical twins. In TCRdb, the 5' RACE reads were re-called with MiXCR into one record per CDR3 protein. The data contain 500,000 or so distinct CDR3 sequences, roughly 21% of them singletons. In addition, the sample was reused for a study of T cells expressing NK-cell markers.

Sequenced material: CD4+ T cells sorted from blood. These receptors originate from a woman younger than 30 in good health.

This chain uses TRBV5-1 with TRBJ2-3; D gene uncertain. Looked up from germline, CDR1 is SGHRS and CDR2 is YFSETQ. V was shortened by 3 bases and J by 0 bases, with 5 bases between the two germline ends. This CDR3 region has 13 residues. The CDR3 bases are TGCGCCAGCAGCTGGGTTAGCACAGATACGCAGTATTTT. It specifies CASSWVSTDTQYF. The full variable domain, in which reference TRBV5-1 and TRBJ2-3 provide the parts outside the CDR3, is KAGVTQTPRYLIKTRGQQVTLSCSPISGHRSVSWYQQTPGQGLQFLFEYFSETQRNKGNFPGRFSGRQFSNSRSEMNVSTLELGDSALYLCASSWVSTDTQYFGPGTRLTVL.

The rearrangement joins TRBV3-1 to TRBJ2-2; perhaps TRBD1 as D (5 bases). CDR1 LGHDT and CDR2 YNNKEL come from the germline V gene (reference sequence). Trimming cost V 5 bases and J 2 bases, with 12 bases left between them. This CDR3 spans 15 amino acids. The DNA of the CDR3 is TGTGCCAGCAGCGGTCGGACACTCAACACCGGGGAGCTGTTTTTT. Translating gives CASSGRTLNTGELFF.

V gene TRBV5-1 combines with J gene TRBJ2-3; a weak D match, TRBD1 (6 bases). The CDR3 runs to 14 residues. Germline V lookup: CDR1 SGHRS, CDR2 YFSETQ. The germline V and J ends were trimmed by 5 bases and 6 bases, with 16 bases remaining between them. The CDR3 reads CASSQGPSGDTQYF. The CDR3 DNA reads TGCGCCAGCAGTCAGGGGCCTTCCGGGGATACGCAGTATTTT.

V usage is TRBV20-1 and J usage is TRBJ2-5; 8 nucleotides match TRBD1. Germline CDR1 is DFQATT and CDR2 is SNEGSKA (reference sequence). The V segment lost 0 bases and the J segment 5 bases; nucleotides outside the gene matches: 8. The length of the CDR3 is 15 residues. The chain's CDR3 is CSARDPTGVRETQYF. In nucleotides, the CDR3 is TGCAGTGCTAGAGACCCGACAGGGGTACGGGAGACCCAGTACTTC.

The chain recombines TRBV18 with TRBJ2-5; 9 nucleotides agree with TRBD2. V lost 5 bases, J lost 5 bases, and 12 bases stayed unmatched. Germline V CDR1 and CDR2: KGHSH, LQKENI. This CDR3 is 16 amino acids long. CDR3 sequence (DNA): TGTGCCAGCTCAAGGAGCGCGGGAGGGCCTTCGGAGACCCAGTACTTC. Translating it yields CASSRSAGGPSETQYF.

V gene TRBV25-1 combines with J gene TRBJ2-1, with D tentatively TRBD1 (5 bases). Germline CDR1 is MGHDK and CDR2 is SYGVNS. With 3 bases removed from V and 10 bases from J, the gap between germline ends came to 7 bases. The CDR3 sequence is 11 residues long. The CDR3 here is CASSDRVEQFF. The CDR3 region has the DNA TGTGCCAGCAGTGACAGGGTCGAGCAGTTCTTC.

The chain joins TRBV4-1 to TRBJ1-1, with D hard to call. The germline CDR1 and CDR2 sequences are MGHRA and YSYEKL. Between the trimmed V and J ends, which lost 3 bases and 0 bases, there was a span of 8 bases. CDR3 length: 14 amino acids. This CDR3 is CASSHRPMNTEAFF. The CDR3 coding sequence is TGCGCCAGCAGCCATCGTCCAATGAACACTGAAGCTTTCTTT.

This clonotype was counted ten times or more. This sequence joins TRBV11-2 and TRBJ2-7; D possibly corresponds to TRBD1 (6 bases). V gave up 5 bases and J gave up 2 bases, with 16 bases separating them. The CDR3 totals 15 residues. CDR1 is SGHAT, CDR2 FQNNGV, per germline. The CDR3: CASSPLTGWAYEQYF. In DNA, the CDR3 is TGTGCCAGCAGCCCCCTGACAGGTTGGGCCTACGAGCAGTACTTC. Together with reference TRBV11-2 and TRBJ2-7, the CDR3 gives the full variable domain: EAGVAQSPRYKIIEKRQSVAFWCNPISGHATLYWYQQILGQGPKLLIQFQNNGVVDDSQLPKDRFSAERLKGVDSTLKIQPAKLEDSAVYLCASSPLTGWAYEQYFGPGTRLTVT.

The chain couples TRBV11-1 to TRBJ2-1; TRBD2 is a possible D gene (7 bases). The CDR3 loop spans 18 amino acids. The V end was cut by 5 bases, the J end by 0 bases, with 20 bases between. The germline gives CDR1 SGHAT, CDR2 FQDESV (reference sequence). CDR3 in DNA: TGTGCCAGCAGCCCCGCGACGGGGGGCCGAGGCTCCTACAATGAGCAGTTCTTC. Encoded protein: CASSPATGGRGSYNEQFF.